Here is one T cell receptor beta chain with its context. Its antigen target is currently unknown. Per-base qualities were not stored, and no clone one base away is much larger. The source of the sample is a study of shared clonotypes between healthy human individuals (dated by TCRdb to about 2020). At the level of the whole study: The cohort included a few men and a couple of women between 18 and 49 years of age. Libraries were prepared and TCR repertoires were sequenced by different laboratories using diverse techniques, in order to increase sequencing depth and limit assay-specific biases. Per donor, three plates each were used for CD4 naive and CD4 memory, two for CD8 naive, and one for CD8 memory. Per donor, leukapheresis produced somewhere between about 0.85 and 9.5 billion PBMCs. The study deeply sequenced blood TCR repertoires of 5 or 6 healthy adults to estimate repertoire size and the extent of clonotype sharing between individuals. Study-level results and caveats: Across several donors, approximately 5% of naive CD4, roughly 3.4% of naive CD8, around 2.1% of memory CD4, and under 0.45% of memory CD8 clonotypes were shared. Naive subsets generally had larger estimated clonotype richness than memory subsets did. Higher generation probabilities were observed for clonotypes shared by all four sorted-subset donors than for non-shared clonotypes. Because the study included only a small number of donors, the genetic and exposure-history diversity represented was limited. Incomplete sequencing was indicated by rarefaction of sorted-subset datasets, despite the large sequencing depth. Based on pairwise subsampling, the degree of clonotype sharing among donors was expected to be affected by sequencing depth. Only blood was sampled, and tissue TCR repertoires likely differ from those in blood.

Donors were healthy HIV-negative adults with no recently reported acute infections or vaccinations. Every donor was a Caucasian adult living in Nashville, Tennessee, USA. CD4+ T cells were enriched by magnetic negative selection; naive cells were then positively selected on CD45RA, and the negative fraction formed the memory subset. After blood collection by leukapheresis, PBMCs were isolated using Ficoll-Histopaque density gradient centrifugation and then cryopreserved in the vapor phase of liquid nitrogen. Purity and quantity of every magnetically sorted T cell population were checked by analytical flow cytometry. Genomic DNA was isolated from each sorted fraction and quantified by UV absorbance on a Nanodrop 2000c. TCR CDR3 regions were amplified from genomic DNA by multiplex PCR using the deep immunoSEQ assay. For each cell subset, the extracted genomic DNA was distributed evenly across all wells of several immunoSEQ 96-well plates, and each plate served as one replicate. For sorted subsets, roughly 200 ng of genomic DNA, equivalent to 25,000 to 30,000 T cell genomes, went into each replicate PCR. Purified libraries were measured with a Qubit 3.0 fluorometer, size-checked on a Bioanalyzer 2100, and measured again with the KAPA Library Quantification kit. Each immunoSEQ 96-well plate was sequenced on its own single-read 150-cycle Illumina NextSeq 550 flow cell. The authors' pipeline ran thus. The immunoSEQ output contained only junctional sequences without quality scores, so filtering could not match that applied to full-length reads. Sequences were annotated with PyIR, a Python wrapper for IgBLAST v1.9, using IMGT germline references to assign V/J genes and CDR3. Reads with weak V/J assignments (E-value above 1e-6), missing CDR3, stop codons, out-of-frame junctions, or ambiguous translated residues were removed. V3J clonotypes were defined as sequences sharing the same inferred V gene, J gene, and CDR3 amino acid sequence. To compute the percentage overlap between repertoires, the number of shared unique clonotypes was divided by the size of the smaller repertoire. RTK rarefaction, the Chao1 estimator, and Recon v2.1 estimates of unobserved clonotypes were used to assess repertoire richness. Generation probabilities for all TCRbeta clonotypes obtained by the gDNA method from a handful of donors were computed using OLGA. TCRdb took over this immuneACCESS table, retaining in-frame rearrangements with V and J assigned. Such tables are incomplete; in checked studies, under half of the missing clones stem from an unresolved V gene, and the remainder is unexplained. The V and J calls and the clone size are those of that table, but D and trimming were determined from the DNA. This sample is represented by 1.5 million to 1.9 million clones; approximately 98% of them were singletons. 0.4% to 0.55% of the sample belongs to the ten largest clones.

This receptor was taken from a man aged 30 to 39 in good health. Sequenced input: naive CD4+ T cells sorted from blood. Read against the paper, the sample's cell subset or site label means: CD45RA+ positively selected.

The CDR3 sequence is CASSPPYGGGSEAFF. The DNA sequence follows: TGTGCCAGCAGTCCTCCCTACGGGGGTGGGAGTGAAGCTTTCTTT. The chain couples TRBV25-1 to TRBJ1-1; perhaps TRBD1 is the D gene, with 5 bases matching. From the cysteine through the phenylalanine, the CDR3 covers 15 amino acids. Here the CDR3 DNA is all that survives: 45 bases in frame from base 1. Relative to germline, V is 5 bases shorter and J is 7 bases shorter, with 20 bases between their ends. The germline V gene gives CDR1 as MGHDK and CDR2 as SYGVNS.